These 20 T cell receptor beta chains originate from one sample sequenced in a study of blood T cell repertoires in COVID-19. Profiled with immunoSEQ multiplex PCR; TCRdb holds only in-frame clones, not every one. The table records 150,000 to 200,000 clones, roughly 87% of them present only once. Sequences were obtained from PBMCs or T cells enriched from blood (not recorded which). The receptors were gathered from a human donor with acute COVID-19. The donor label of this sample is uncertain.

The V call is TRBV9, the J call TRBJ2-1, with 10 bases that match TRBD1. Germline V gives CDR1 SGDLS, CDR2 YYNGEE. CDR3 length: 15 amino acids. V was pared by 0 bases and J by 5 bases, with 2 bases of the junction left unmatched. CDR3 bases: TGTGCCAGCAGCGTAGTTGGGACAGGGGACAATGAGCAGTTCTTC. The encoded protein is CASSVVGTGDNEQFF.

The chain has TRBV4-3 and TRBJ1-2, with D possibly being TRBD1 (5 bases). The germline CDR1 and CDR2 sequences are LGHNA and YSLEER. The CDR3 has 13 residues. V gave up 4 bases and J gave up 7 bases, with 13 bases separating them. The CDR3 DNA reads as TGCGCCAGCAGCCCGGCGGGGGGTTCTGGCTACACCTTC. It yields the protein CASSPAGGSGYTF.

The V gene is TRBV9, the J gene TRBJ1-2; unclear D gene. The V and J ends lost 3 bases and 2 bases respectively, with 8 bases between them. Germline CDR1 SGDLS, CDR2 YYNGEE. This CDR3 contains 13 residues. The CDR3 region has the DNA TGTGCCAGCAGCGCCTCAGGAAACTATGGCTACACCTTC. Amino acids: CASSASGNYGYTF.

The chain combines TRBV9 with TRBJ2-2; D gene unclear. V was cut by 6 bases and J by 0 bases, with 6 bases left in between. CDR3 size: 13 residues. Germline V gives CDR1 SGDLS, CDR2 YYNGEE. CDR3 bases: TGTGCCAGCATCGACTCGAACACCGGGGAGCTGTTTTTT. The encoded protein is CASIDSNTGELFF.

This clone was observed a single time. The chain is built from TRBV5-5 and TRBJ1-2; 10 positions match TRBD1. V trimming: 4 bases; J trimming: 2 bases; junction bases outside the gene matches: 5. The CDR3 runs to 15 residues. Germline CDR1 and CDR2: SGHKS and YYEKEE (reference sequence). For the CDR3, the DNA is TGTGCCAGCAGCAACCGACAGGGGGCGAACTATGGCTACACCTTC. This translates into CASSNRQGANYGYTF.

The rearrangement links TRBV9 to TRBJ2-4; 10 nucleotides agree with TRBD1. V trimming: 4 bases; J trimming: 1 base; junction bases outside the gene matches: 11. The CDR3 sequence is 18 residues long. Germline V CDR1 and CDR2: SGDLS, YYNGEE. Here the CDR3 reads CASSQRDRGSAAKNIQYF. CDR3 coding DNA: TGTGCCAGCAGCCAACGGGACAGGGGATCCGCGGCCAAAAACATTCAGTACTTC.

This sequence joins TRBV29-1 and TRBJ2-1; 8 bases are a match to TRBD1. The CDR3 covers 13 residues. From germline, CDR1 is SQVTM and CDR2 ANQGSEA. V gave up 6 bases and J gave up 7 bases; unmatched junction bases: 8. CDR3 sequence: CSVHQGARNEQFF. The CDR3 DNA reads as TGCAGCGTCCACCAGGGGGCGCGTAATGAGCAGTTCTTC.

This chain uses TRBV9 with TRBJ2-2, with 10 positions matching TRBD2. The CDR3 has 20 amino acids. The ends lost 1 base at V and 3 bases at J; junction bases unmatched: 15. CDR1 is SGDLS and CDR2 is YYNGEE in the germline V gene. The CDR3 here is CASSVYPPSGGAGDTGELFF. The CDR3 bases are TGTGCCAGCAGCGTATACCCCCCCAGCGGGGGGGCCGGGGACACCGGGGAGCTGTTTTTT.

V usage is TRBV4-1 and J usage is TRBJ2-7, with 9 bases aligning to TRBD2. With V trimmed by 0 bases and J by 6 bases, 18 bases remained unmatched. The CDR3 is 19 amino acids. CDR1 is MGHRA, CDR2 YSYEKL, per germline. In nucleotides, the CDR3 is TGCGCCAGCAGCCAAGACTTGGTAGCGGGGGCCCTTAGGCGGGGCGAGCAGTACTTC. It encodes CASSQDLVAGALRRGEQYF.

The CDR3 sequence: CASSLKFTPSRSAMTEHYEQYF. DNA of the CDR3: TGTGCCAGCAGTTTGAAGTTCACACCGTCCCGGTCAGCGATGACAGAACACTACGAGCAGTACTTC. The rearrangement links TRBV28 to TRBJ2-7; the D gene is possibly TRBD1 (5 bases). Trimming removed 3 bases at V and 3 bases at J, with 36 bases between. The CDR3 spans 22 residues. Germline V CDR1 and CDR2: MDHEN, SYDVKM.

The V gene is TRBV10-3, the J gene TRBJ2-3; TRBD2 might be the D (6 bases). Germline CDR1 reads ENHRY; CDR2 reads SYGVKD. The V end was cut by 6 bases, the J end by 0 bases, with 19 bases between. This CDR3 spans 17 amino acids. The CDR3 DNA reads as TGTGCCATCAGCTCCGCCTTAGGAGGGTTTAGCACAGATACGCAGTATTTT. Amino acid sequence: CAISSALGGFSTDTQYF.

The CDR3 is CASSATSTEAFF. The DNA for the CDR3 is TGTGCCAGCAGCGCAACTAGCACTGAAGCTTTCTTT. The rearrangement links TRBV13 to TRBJ1-1; no reliable D call. CDR1 and CDR2 (germline): PRHDT, FYEKMQ (reference sequence). The CDR3 has 12 residues. V gave up 5 bases and J gave up 4 bases, with 8 bases separating them.

This clone showed up just a few times. The chain employs TRBV5-8 and TRBJ1-6; TRBD1 might be the D (5 bases). The CDR3 length is 15 residues. Per the germline V gene, CDR1 is SGHTS and CDR2 is YDEGEE. Trimming removed 1 base at V and 7 bases at J, with 12 bases between. In DNA form, the CDR3 reads TGTGCCAGCAGCTTGATGGGGCTGGGAAATTCACCCCTCCACTTT. Protein sequence: CASSLMGLGNSPLHF.

The CDR3 nucleotides are TGTGCCAGCACGAGGGACAGGGAAAGGGTCCTGACTTTC. Translation gives CASTRDRERVLTF. The chain is built from TRBV2 and TRBJ2-6; 9 nucleotides align to TRBD1. There are 13 residues in the CDR3. Germline values: CDR1 SNHLY, CDR2 FYNNEI. The V gene end was trimmed by 7 bases and the J gene end by 13 bases; junction bases not matched to a gene: 8.

V usage is TRBV5-4 and J usage is TRBJ2-7; TRBD2 is a possible D gene (6 bases). V was pared by 2 bases and J by 2 bases, with 14 bases between. Germline V lookup: CDR1 SGHNT, CDR2 YYREEE (reference sequence). The CDR3 length is 15 residues. The CDR3 region has the DNA TGTGCCAGCAGCTTTCCCTCGCGGGGACCCTACGAGCAGTACTTC. It yields the protein CASSFPSRGPYEQYF.

V usage is TRBV30 and J usage is TRBJ1-2; 10 nucleotides line up with TRBD1. The germline gives CDR1 GTSNPN, CDR2 SVGIG (reference sequence). The CDR3 has 14 residues. V shed 3 bases and J 3 bases; nucleotides not matched to a gene: 4. CDR3 amino acids: CAWRTGQGDYGYTF. The CDR3 bases are TGTGCCTGGAGGACAGGACAGGGGGACTATGGCTACACCTTC.

J is TRBJ2-3 and V is TRBV18; 9 positions agree with TRBD2. Looked up from germline, CDR1 is KGHSH and CDR2 is LQKENI. The length of the CDR3 is 17 residues. The V and J ends lost 3 bases and 2 bases, in that order; junction bases with no gene match: 9. The CDR3 here is CASSPILTSGHTDTQYF. CDR3 DNA: TGTGCCAGCTCACCCATCCTGACTAGCGGACACACAGATACGCAGTATTTT.

The chain recombines TRBV19 with TRBJ1-5, with D maybe TRBD1 (5 bases). Trimming left V 7 bases short and J 7 bases short, with 17 bases between. In germline, CDR1 is LNHDA, CDR2 SQIVND (reference sequence). This CDR3 has 14 amino acids. The CDR3 sequence is CASKIMTAGQPQHF. The DNA of the CDR3 is TGTGCCAGTAAAATCATGACAGCTGGGCAGCCCCAGCATTTT. Together with reference TRBV19 and TRBJ1-5, the CDR3 gives the full variable domain: DGGITQSPKYLFRKEGQNVTLSCEQNLNHDAMYWYRQDPGQGLRLIYYSQIVNDFQKGDIAEGYSVSREKKESFPLTVTSAQKNPTAFYLCASKIMTAGQPQHFGDGTRLSIL.

The V and J genes are TRBV6-1 and TRBJ1-2; no clear D gene. Per the germline V gene, CDR1 is MNHNS and CDR2 is SASEGT. V was trimmed by 1 base and J by 2 bases, leaving 8 bases between them. The CDR3 is made up of 14 amino acids. The chain's CDR3 is CASSEGRMNYGYTF. CDR3 nucleotide sequence: TGTGCCAGCAGTGAAGGGCGGATGAACTATGGCTACACCTTC.

This clone was counted once. The chain joins TRBV24-1 to TRBJ1-3; TRBD1 matches 8 bases. Germline CDR1 and CDR2: KGHDR and SFDVKD. J gave up 3 bases and V 4 bases, and 7 bases lay outside the gene matches. The CDR3 consists of 16 residues. CDR3 sequence: CATSDGGQAFGNTIYF. For the CDR3, the DNA is TGTGCCACCAGTGACGGGGGACAGGCGTTTGGAAACACCATATATTTT.